The clone carrying this T cell receptor (beta chain) was observed many times. This specimen belongs to a study of identical twins. The germline gives CDR1 SQVTM, CDR2 ANQGSEA. With 5 bases removed from V and 3 bases from J, the gap between germline ends came to 10 bases. The CDR3 has 12 amino acids. TCRdb itself ran the 5' RACE reads through MiXCR, one entry per CDR3 protein. The table lists hundreds of thousands of distinct CDR3 sequences, roughly 18% of them singletons. This same sample was also taken into another study, of T cells expressing NK-cell markers.

The rearrangement uses TRBV29-1 and TRBJ1-1, with D maybe TRBD1 (6 bases). This sequence was found in a woman in her late teens or twenties in good health. The sample was PBMCs. The CDR3 nucleotides are TGCAGCGTTTCGACAGGTGACACTGAAGCTTTCTTT. It translates to CSVSTGDTEAFF.